These 5 T cell receptor beta chains originate from one sample sequenced in a study of blood T cell repertoires in COVID-19. Clones were read by immunoSEQ multiplex PCR, and TCRdb kept only the in-frame ones, dropping some. The table shows around 700,000 clones, with 70% to 90% occurring only once. Sample: peripheral blood. The receptor set was obtained from a woman between 18 and 29 years old with acute or convalescent COVID-19.

The chain recombines TRBV6-6 with TRBJ2-2; perhaps TRBD1 as D (6 bases). V shed 6 bases and J shed 7 bases, with 12 bases lying between them. Germline V gene sequence: CDR1 MNHNY, CDR2 SVGAGI (reference sequence). The CDR3 consists of 13 residues. As DNA, the CDR3 is TGTGCCAGCAGAAACAGGGAAGTCGGGGAGCTGTTTTTT. Translation: CASRNREVGELFF.

The CDR3 DNA reads TGTGCCAGCAGTTTCCCTTTGCGGGCTGAAGCTTTCTTT. Translated: CASSFPLRAEAFF. The rearrangement links TRBV28 to TRBJ1-1, with D unresolved. This CDR3 comprises 13 residues. Germline-derived CDR1 and CDR2 are MDHEN and SYDVKM. V gave up 3 bases and J gave up 6 bases, with 11 bases separating them.

The chain has TRBV2 and TRBJ1-2, with 7 bases identical to TRBD1. This CDR3 has 13 residues. Germline CDR1 and CDR2: SNHLY and FYNNEI. Trimming removed 8 bases from V and 8 bases from J; junction bases left unmatched: 11. DNA for the CDR3: TGTGCCAGCTCTGGCAAGGGGGCGCGCGGCTACACCTTC. Translating it yields CASSGKGARGYTF.

This clone was observed a single time. This chain joins TRBV2 and TRBJ2-3; TRBD2 might be the D (5 bases). CDR3 size: 17 residues. V dropped 3 bases and J dropped 1 base, with 17 bases sitting between them. Germline CDR1 is SNHLY and CDR2 is FYNNEI. The CDR3 here is CASSEGKGGEGTDTQYF. In DNA, the CDR3 is TGTGCCAGCAGTGAGGGGAAAGGAGGTGAAGGCACAGATACGCAGTATTTT.

The chain combines TRBV7-9 with TRBJ1-2; D is unresolved. The CDR3 runs 16 residues. V lost 2 bases and J lost 4, with 17 bases in between. Germline V lookup: CDR1 SEHNR, CDR2 FQNEAQ (reference sequence). The CDR3 DNA reads as TGTGCCAGCAGCTTAAGTATTTCCCCAACAGCCTATGGCTACACCTTC. Encoded protein: CASSLSISPTAYGYTF.